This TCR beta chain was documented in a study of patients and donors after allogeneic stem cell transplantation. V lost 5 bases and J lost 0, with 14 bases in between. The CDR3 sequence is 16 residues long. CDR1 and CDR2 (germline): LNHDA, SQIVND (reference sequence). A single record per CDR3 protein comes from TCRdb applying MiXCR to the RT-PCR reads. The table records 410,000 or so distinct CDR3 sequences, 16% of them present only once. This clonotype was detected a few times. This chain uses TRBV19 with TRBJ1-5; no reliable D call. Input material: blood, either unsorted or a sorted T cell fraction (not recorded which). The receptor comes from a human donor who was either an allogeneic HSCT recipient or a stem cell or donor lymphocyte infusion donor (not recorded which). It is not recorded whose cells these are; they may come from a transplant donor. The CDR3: CASSLAGSYSNQPQHF. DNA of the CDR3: TGTGCCAGTAGTTTAGCCGGCTCTTATAGCAATCAGCCCCAGCATTTT.